One sample yielded the 20 T cell receptor beta chains listed below, sequenced in a study of tissue T cells after allogeneic stem cell transplantation (dated by TCRdb to between 2021 and 2022). The method was the immunoSEQ multiplex PCR assay. Entries here come from immuneACCESS through TCRdb and include only in-frame sequences with V and J called. Some clones fail to appear in such tables; in the studies checked, an unresolved V gene covers under half of the shortfall, and the cause of the remainder is unknown. Across this sample there are some 7,000 clones, with 45% to 60% seen only once. The ten most abundant clones make up around 7.7% of the sample. The time point label corresponds to: mouse harvest day 7 after allogeneic transplant. Mouse grafts consisting of 10^7 T-cell-depleted bone marrow cells combined with 10^6 splenic CD5+ T cells were administered by tail vein injection. Sample: lymph node tissue. All receptors come from a female BALB/c mouse given C57BL/6 T cells with graft-versus-host disease after an allogeneic hematopoietic cell transplant.

Of note for this clone: The listed genes are named as in mouse. The sequence runs out 1 residue before the end of the CDR3; the remainder is reconstructed from the germline J gene. This chain links TRBV26 with TRBJ2-1, with TRBD1 matching over 7 bases. V lost 4 bases to trimming and J lost 5 bases; unmatched junction nucleotides: 2. Germline V CDR1 and CDR2: KGHPV, FQNQEV (reference sequence). The CDR3 has 13 residues. This CDR3 is CASSRQGDAEQFF. Incomplete CDR3 DNA: TGTGCCAGCAGTCGACAGGGAGATGCTGAGCAGTTC.

Comments on this clone: The germline and genes are mouse ones. The sequenced fragment ends 1 residue before the CDR3 boundary, so the rest is inferred from the germline J gene. The J gene is TRBJ2-1, the V gene TRBV15, with 7 bases aligning to TRBD1. The CDR3 runs to 13 residues. V lost 4 bases, J lost 7 bases, and 4 bases stayed unmatched. Germline CDR1 is SGHND and CDR2 is FRSKSL. CDR3 amino acids: CASSSDREAEQFF. The sequenced part of the CDR3 DNA is TGTGCCAGCAGTTCAGACAGGGAGGCTGAGCAGTTC.

A remark on this clone: The genes are named according to mouse. The CDR3 end lies 1 residue beyond the end of the read and is filled in from the germline J gene. This same CDR3 is encoded by further DNA sequences in the sample. V and J are TRBV3 and TRBJ1-3; D remains ambiguous. CDR1 and CDR2 from the germline V gene are SNHLY and FYNGKV (reference sequence). The CDR3 runs to 14 residues. V was clipped by 1 base and J by 0 bases, with 4 bases between them. The CDR3 spells CASSLVNSGNTLYF. The sequenced CDR3 bases are TGTGCCAGCAGCTTAGTCAATTCTGGAAATACGCTCTAT.

Remarks on this clone: All gene names here are mouse names. Read coverage stops 1 residue before the CDR3 terminus; the germline J gene supplies the remainder. The chain links TRBV26 to TRBJ2-7; no clear D gene. Trimming pared 7 bases from V and 3 bases from J, leaving 7 bases between. The CDR3 consists of 11 residues. Germline CDR1 and CDR2: KGHPV and FQNQEV (reference sequence). The CDR3 DNA, read in part, is TGTGCCAGCACTAGGGACTATGAACAGTAC. Encoded protein: CASTRDYEQY. The whole CDR3 region reads CASTRDYEQYF.

Comment on this clone: The germline and genes are mouse ones. The read comes to an end 1 residue before the CDR3 does, leaving the germline J gene to fill in the end. V is TRBV13-1 and J is TRBJ2-3; D perhaps matches TRBD2 (7 bases). The CDR3 length is 15 residues. Germline V gene lookup returns CDR1 NSHNY and CDR2 SYGAGN. Trimming cost V 7 bases and J 0 bases, with 15 bases left between them. The CDR3 here is CASHTGGLSAETLYF. The sequenced part of the CDR3 DNA is TGTGCCAGCCACACGGGGGGCCTTAGTGCAGAAACGCTGTAT.

This clone is termed large. Gene names are mouse gene names. The CDR3 extends 1 residue past the end of the read, so its final part is completed from the germline J gene. The V and J genes are TRBV1 and TRBJ1-5, with D tentatively TRBD1 (6 bases). This CDR3 comprises 13 residues. The V end was cut by 8 bases, the J end by 1 base, with 9 bases between. CDR1 and CDR2 (germline): NSQYPW, LRSPGD (reference sequence). Incomplete CDR3 DNA: TGCACCTGCCGGGGACACAACAACCAGGCTCCGCTT. Translating it yields CTCRGHNNQAPL. The entire CDR3 sequence reads CTCRGHNNQAPLF.

As to this clone: Each gene name is a mouse one. The observed sequence ends 1 residue before the CDR3 terminus, with the missing tail filled in from the germline J gene. This chain uses TRBV15 with TRBJ2-7; 10 nucleotides match TRBD1. V shed 0 bases and J 5 bases; nucleotides not matched to a gene: 4. The CDR3 consists of 15 residues. In germline, CDR1 is SGHND, CDR2 FRSKSL. The sequenced part of the CDR3 DNA is TGTGCCAGCAGTTTAGCGCTCGACAGGGGGCATGAACAGTAC. It specifies CASSLALDRGHEQY. The full CDR3 sequence reads CASSLALDRGHEQYF.

Worth noting for this clone: Genes here carry mouse names. The read gets to within 1 residue of the CDR3 end, and the germline J gene fills in the rest. V is TRBV26 and J is TRBJ2-3; TRBD2 matches at 9 bases. This CDR3 region has 16 residues. Looked up from germline, CDR1 is KGHPV and CDR2 is FQNQEV (reference sequence). V lost 3 bases to trimming and J lost 0 bases; unmatched junction nucleotides: 4. The CDR3 sequence: CASSLWTGASAETLYF. The CDR3 DNA, read in part, is TGTGCCAGCAGTCTCTGGACTGGGGCTAGTGCAGAAACGCTGTAT.

A remark on this clone: Germline and genes here are mouse. The CDR3 extends 1 residue past the end of the read, so its final part is completed from the germline J gene. The chain uses TRBV1 and TRBJ2-4; the D is unclear. The germline V gene has CDR1 NSQYPW and CDR2 LRSPGD (reference sequence). The V end was cut by 8 bases, the J end by 0 bases, with 9 bases between. The CDR3 is made up of 13 amino acids. The CDR3 loop is CTCPSRSQNTLYF. Partial CDR3 DNA: TGCACCTGCCCGAGCCGTAGTCAAAACACCTTGTAC.

Details on this clone: Mouse gene names and germline throughout. The CDR3 DNA, read in part, is TGTGCCAGCAGTCTGGAACTGGGGGAGTATGAACAGTAC. This encodes CASSLELGEYEQY. The CDR3 as a whole reads CASSLELGEYEQYF. V is TRBV26 and J is TRBJ2-7; the match to TRBD2 covers 8 bases. The CDR3 extends 1 residue past the end of the read, so its final part is completed from the germline J gene. The V segment lost 2 bases and the J segment 4 bases; nucleotides outside the gene matches: 4. The CDR3 contains 14 residues. Germline V gene sequence: CDR1 KGHPV, CDR2 FQNQEV (reference sequence).

Worth noting for this clone: The gene symbols are mouse symbols. The missing CDR3 end, 1 residue past where the read stops, is filled in from the germline J gene. This chain joins TRBV26 and TRBJ2-7, with TRBD1 identical over 7 bases. The germline CDR1 and CDR2 sequences are KGHPV and FQNQEV (reference sequence). This CDR3 region has 12 residues. V shed 6 bases and J 7 bases; nucleotides not matched to a gene: 6. The chain's CDR3 is CASRTQGWEQYF. CDR3 bases read: TGTGCCAGCAGAACACAGGGGTGGGAACAGTAC.

Comments on this clone: At one of its ends the junction is not consistent with the germline gene, which may arise from a read error. The germline and genes are mouse ones. Coverage ceases 1 residue before the CDR3 finishes, and the germline J gene fills in the end. V is TRBV3 and J is TRBJ2-1, with 12 positions matching TRBD2. CDR3 length: 14 residues. Germline CDR1 reads SNHLY; CDR2 reads FYNGKV (reference sequence). The CDR3: CASSFDWGGAGQFF. The sequenced part of the CDR3 DNA is TGTGCCAGCAGCTTCGACTGGGGGGGCGCTGGGCAGTTC.

Relative to its sample, this clone is large. Gene names refer to mouse genes. CDR3 sequence: CASSDGTSTEVFF. CDR3 DNA, as far as it was read: TGTGCCAGCAGTGATGGGACATCCACAGAAGTCTTC. The genes are TRBV13-1 and TRBJ1-1; tentatively, D is TRBD1 (5 bases). The sequenced fragment ends 1 residue before the CDR3 boundary, so the rest is inferred from the germline J gene. Germline CDR1 is NSHNY and CDR2 is SYGAGN. Trimming took 0 bases from V and 4 from J, leaving 7 bases between them. The CDR3 consists of 13 residues.

Notes on this clone: Any gene name here is a mouse gene name. The CDR3 end lies 1 residue beyond the end of the read and is filled in from the germline J gene. The chain joins TRBV26 to TRBJ1-1; the D is unclear. CDR1 and CDR2 from the germline V gene are KGHPV and FQNQEV (reference sequence). V lost 3 bases and J 1 base, leaving 9 bases between the germline ends. CDR3 length: 14 amino acids. Here the CDR3 reads CASSLVGKNTEVFF. The CDR3 bases that were read are TGTGCCAGCAGTCTAGTTGGCAAAAACACAGAAGTCTTC.

On this clone itself: Gene names refer to mouse genes. The CDR3 end is not reached by the read, which stops 1 residue before it; the germline J gene fills it in. V gene TRBV24 combines with J gene TRBJ1-4; 10 nucleotides align to TRBD1. V was clipped by 4 bases and J by 5 bases; unmatched bases: 4. Looked up from germline, CDR1 is KGHTA and CDR2 is FRNEEI. The CDR3 contains 15 residues. This CDR3 reads CASSRDRGGNERLFF. Incomplete CDR3 DNA: TGTGCCAGCAGTCGGGACAGGGGTGGGAACGAAAGATTATTT.

This clone appeared a few times. Genes and germline are mouse. The read falls 1 residue short of the CDR3 end, and the missing part is taken from the germline J gene. The gene calls are TRBV29 and TRBJ2-7; 8 nucleotides agree with TRBD1. CDR1 and CDR2 (germline): MSHET, SYDVDS. The V gene end was trimmed by 4 bases and the J gene end by 4 bases; junction bases not matched to a gene: 3. The CDR3 is made up of 13 amino acids. CDR3 residues: CASSSGTGYEQYF. CDR3 DNA, as far as it was read: TGTGCTAGCAGTTCCGGGACAGGTTATGAACAGTAC. Supplemented by reference TRBV29 and TRBJ2-7, the full variable domain reads DMKVTQMPRYLIKRMGENVLLECGQDMSHETMYWYRQDPGLGLQLIYISYDVDSNSEGDIPKGYRVSRKKREHFSLILDSAKTNQTSVYFCASSSGTGYEQYFGPGTRLTVL.

To note about this clone: These gene names are mouse names. CDR3 sequence: CSSSRQGNTLYF. The CDR3 DNA, read in part, is TGCTCCAGCAGCCGACAGGGAAACACCTTGTAC. The chain has TRBV23 and TRBJ2-4; the table's D call TRBD1 went unverified against the DNA. The read is 1 residue too short to cover the CDR3 end, so that end is filled in from the germline J gene. Germline CDR1 KGHTA, CDR2 FQNQQP. This CDR3 is 12 amino acids long.

Concerning this clone itself: The genes and germline here are from mouse. The read ends 1 residue shy of where the CDR3 ends; the end is completed using the germline J gene. This chain links TRBV15 with TRBJ1-1; D remains ambiguous. Deletions cut 6 bases from V and 0 bases from J, with 8 bases between. This CDR3 has 13 residues. Germline lookup yields CDR1 SGHND and CDR2 FRSKSL. The CDR3 bases that were read are TGTGCCAGCAGCCTCCGACAGAACACAGAAGTCTTC. Amino acids: CASSLRQNTEVF. The full CDR3 reads CASSLRQNTEVFF.

This clone has just a few counts. The germline and genes are mouse ones. Read coverage stops 1 residue before the CDR3 terminus; the germline J gene supplies the remainder. The J gene is TRBJ1-2, the V gene TRBV26; D is undetermined. V shed 2 bases and J shed 0 bases, with 7 bases lying between them. The CDR3 has 14 residues. Germline loops: CDR1 KGHPV, CDR2 FQNQEV (reference sequence). Partial CDR3 DNA: TGTGCCAGCAGTCTGAACATTGCAAACTCCGACTACACC. Protein: CASSLNIANSDYT. The CDR3 as a whole reads CASSLNIANSDYTF.

This clone was detected only a few times. Gene names and germline refer to mouse. CDR3 residues: CASSSFAEQFF. The CDR3 DNA, read in part, is TGTGCCAGCAGCTCTTTTGCTGAGCAGTTC. The V call is TRBV4, the J call TRBJ2-1; no clear D. The CDR3 extends 1 residue past the end of the read, so its final part is completed from the germline J gene. Germline values: CDR1 LGHDT, CDR2 YNNKQL (reference sequence). The V and J ends lost 4 bases and 6 bases respectively, with 4 bases between them. CDR3 size: 11 residues.